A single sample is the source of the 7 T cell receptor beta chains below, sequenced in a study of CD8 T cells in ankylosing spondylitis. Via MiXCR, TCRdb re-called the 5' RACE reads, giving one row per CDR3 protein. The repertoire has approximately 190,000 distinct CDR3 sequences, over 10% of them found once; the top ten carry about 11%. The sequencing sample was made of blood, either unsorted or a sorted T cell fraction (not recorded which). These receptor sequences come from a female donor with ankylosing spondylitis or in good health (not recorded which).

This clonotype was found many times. As DNA, the CDR3 is TGTGCCAGCAGTTCCTCAGGCACCGGGGAGCTGTTTTTT. It codes for CASSSSGTGELFF. The rearrangement joins TRBV12-3 or TRBV12-4 to TRBJ2-2; D uncertain. The length of the CDR3 is 13 residues. The V end was cut by 4 bases, the J end by 4 bases, with 7 bases between.

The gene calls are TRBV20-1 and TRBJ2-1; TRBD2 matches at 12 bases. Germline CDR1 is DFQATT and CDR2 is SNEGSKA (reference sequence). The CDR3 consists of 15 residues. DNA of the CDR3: TGCTTTGGCCCTGGACTAGCGGGAATGTCCAATGAGCAGTTCTTC. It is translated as CFGPGLAGMSNEQFF.

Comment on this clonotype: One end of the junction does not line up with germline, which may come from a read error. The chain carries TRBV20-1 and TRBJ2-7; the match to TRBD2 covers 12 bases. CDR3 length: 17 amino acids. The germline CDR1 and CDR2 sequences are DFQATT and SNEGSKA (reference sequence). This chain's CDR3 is CCARRQIGLAGNYEQYF. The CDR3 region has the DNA TGCTGTGCTAGACGGCAGATCGGACTAGCGGGGAACTACGAGCAGTACTTC.

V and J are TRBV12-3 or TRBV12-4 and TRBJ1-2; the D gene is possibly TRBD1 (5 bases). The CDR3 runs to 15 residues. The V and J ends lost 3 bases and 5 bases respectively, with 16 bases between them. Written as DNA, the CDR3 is TGTGCCAGCAGTTTTCCCGGCAGGGAGCATTATGGCTACACCTTC. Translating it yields CASSFPGREHYGYTF.

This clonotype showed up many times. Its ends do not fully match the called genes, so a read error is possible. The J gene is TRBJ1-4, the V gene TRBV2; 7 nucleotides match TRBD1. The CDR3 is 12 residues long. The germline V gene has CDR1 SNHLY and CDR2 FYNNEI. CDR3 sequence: CASRTLTGAVRF. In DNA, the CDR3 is TGTGCCAGCAGAACCCTCACAGGGGCCGTGCGTTTT. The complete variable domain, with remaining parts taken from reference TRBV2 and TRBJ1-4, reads EPEVTQTPSHQVTQMGQEVILRCVPISNHLYFYWYRQILGQKVEFLVSFYNNEISEKSEIFDDQFSVERPDGSNFTLKIRSTKLEDSAMYFCASRTLTGAVRFGSGTQLSVL.

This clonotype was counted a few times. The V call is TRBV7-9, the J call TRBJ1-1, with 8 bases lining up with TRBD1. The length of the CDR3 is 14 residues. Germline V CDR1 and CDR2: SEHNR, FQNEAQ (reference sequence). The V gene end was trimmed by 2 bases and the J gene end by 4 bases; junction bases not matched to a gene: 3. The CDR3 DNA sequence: TGTGCCAGCAGCTTACAGGGGGCGCTCACTGAAGCTTTCTTT. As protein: CASSLQGALTEAFF.

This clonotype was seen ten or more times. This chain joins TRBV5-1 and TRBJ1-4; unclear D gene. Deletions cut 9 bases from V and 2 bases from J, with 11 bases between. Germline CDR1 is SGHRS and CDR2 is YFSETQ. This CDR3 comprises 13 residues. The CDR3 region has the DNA TGCGCCACCAAGATGGGGACTAATGAAAAACTGTTTTTT. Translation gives CATKMGTNEKLFF.